This T cell receptor (beta chain) stems from a study of identical twins. The CDR3 runs 14 residues. From germline, CDR1 is SGHRS and CDR2 YFSETQ. Deletions cut 4 bases from V and 3 bases from J, with 10 bases between. Points on this clonotype: The antigen remains undetermined.

Study outcomes and limitations: Donors were not followed over many years; analysis was cross-sectional.

Via MiXCR, TCRdb re-called the 5' RACE reads, giving one row per CDR3 protein. The sample shows roughly 1.6 million distinct CDR3 sequences, more than 30% of them seen only once. The sample taken for sequencing was cord blood. The rearrangement joins TRBV5-1 to TRBJ2-2; no reliable D call. The sequence came from a newborn girl in good health. As DNA, the CDR3 is TGCGCCAGCAGCGTCGGGCTGGACACCGGGGAGCTGTTTTTT. Amino acid sequence: CASSVGLDTGELFF.